These T cell receptor beta chains were read from a single sample in a study of blood T cell repertoires in COVID-19. The repertoire was sequenced with immunoSEQ multiplex PCR; TCRdb's copy has only in-frame clones and lacks some. The data contain more than 150,000 clones, approximately 91% of them seen just once; the ten biggest clones take up about 2.1%. Sequencing was carried out using peripheral blood. These receptors all stem from a man aged 70-80 years with active or convalescent COVID-19. Both conserved end residues are part of each CDR3.

TRBV27,TRBJ1-2,CASSLSIPPTPGGVGGYTF
TRBV7-9,TRBJ2-5,CASRPLAGGRETQYF
TRBV7-8,TRBJ1-1,CASSVGTANTEAFF
TRBV12-3/TRBV12-4,TRBJ1-1,CASSKWGKEGFF
TRBV6-5,TRBJ1-1,CASRPGQGTNTEAFF
TRBV28,TRBJ1-1,CASSPPRLTNTEAFF
TRBV4-3,TRBJ1-5,CASSQDLGGQPQHF
TRBV6-5,TRBJ1-3,CASRTASGNTIYF
TRBV28,TRBJ1-6,CASVGQGYFSPLHF
TRBV7-9,TRBJ2-1,CASRSRLAGGTEQFF